The 18 T cell receptor beta chains in this list originate from one sample, sequenced in a study of blood T cell repertoires in COVID-19. Assay: immunoSEQ multiplex PCR; the TCRdb copy retains only in-frame clones and omits some. The sample lists approximately 220,000 clones, 83% occurring once. Sequenced sample: peripheral blood. All receptors come from a woman aged 40 to 49 with active or convalescent COVID-19.

The chain has TRBV3-1 (or the pseudogene TRBV3-2) and TRBJ2-2; D remains unclear. Germline loops: CDR1 LGHDT, CDR2 YNNKEL (reference sequence). CDR3 length: 14 amino acids. Trimming removed 1 base from V and 4 bases from J, with 7 bases in between. In DNA, the CDR3 is TGTGCCAGCAGCCAAGTCGAGTCCACCGGGGAGCTGTTTTTT. Protein: CASSQVESTGELFF.

This chain joins TRBV6-5 and TRBJ1-6; weak D call: TRBD1 (5 bases). The CDR3 sequence is 15 residues long. Germline V lookup: CDR1 MNHEY, CDR2 SVGAGI. V was trimmed by 7 bases and J by 8 bases, leaving 18 bases between them. The CDR3 region has the DNA TGTGCCAGCACCTTTAGACCGGGGGGAGATTCACCCCTCCACTTT. Its protein is CASTFRPGGDSPLHF.

The chain carries TRBV5-1 and TRBJ2-5; the D is unclear. Germline CDR1 SGHRS, CDR2 YFSETQ. This CDR3 region has 13 residues. The V and J ends lost 4 bases and 1 base respectively, with 8 bases between them. The CDR3 DNA reads as TGCGCCAGCAGCACGCGCGGCCAAGAGACCCAGTACTTC. It encodes CASSTRGQETQYF.

This sequence joins TRBV3-1 (or the pseudogene TRBV3-2) and TRBJ2-7; 7 positions match TRBD2. The germline V gene encodes CDR1 LGHDT and CDR2 YNNKEL (reference sequence). V lost 4 bases and J lost 6; bases outside the gene matches: 15. The length of the CDR3 is 16 residues. CDR3 sequence (DNA): TGTGCCAGCAGCCCGCCACTCGCGGGAGATAAAAGCGAGCAGTACTTC. It encodes CASSPPLAGDKSEQYF.

The DNA of the CDR3 is TGTGCCAGCAGCGGACAGGGGGCAGGTGAAGCTTTCTTT. This sequence encodes CASSGQGAGEAFF. The rearrangement joins TRBV3-1 (or the pseudogene TRBV3-2) to TRBJ1-1; 11 positions agree with TRBD1. Trimming at V came to 5 bases and at J to 7 bases, leaving 3 bases not matched to a gene. CDR1 LGHDT and CDR2 YNNKEL come from the germline V gene (reference sequence). The CDR3 contains 13 residues.

This chain joins TRBV27 and TRBJ2-7; 10 bases map to TRBD2. Germline CDR1 is MNHEY and CDR2 is SMNVEV (reference sequence). CDR3 length: 15 amino acids. V lost 7 bases to trimming and J lost 6 bases; unmatched junction nucleotides: 12. The CDR3 DNA follows: TGTGCCAGCAACTTCCCGCCAGCGGGGGGGGGCGAGCAGTACTTC. Protein: CASNFPPAGGGEQYF.

The chain combines TRBV21-1 with TRBJ1-6; the table's D call, TRBD1, has no DNA check behind it. TRBV21-1 is listed as a pseudogene. The CDR3 contains 17 residues. CDR3 bases: TGTGCCAGCAACAGGGGGCTTTCCCTCTCTTATAATTCACCCCTCCACTTT. It specifies CASNRGLSLSYNSPLHF.

CDR3 in DNA: TGTGCCAGCAGTGAAGCGGATACAGGGGCACCCCTCCACTTT. Its protein is CASSEADTGAPLHF. V usage is TRBV6-1 and J usage is TRBJ1-6; 7 bases are shared with TRBD1. The J segment lost 11 bases and the V segment lost 0 bases, leaving 4 bases of the junction unmatched. Germline CDR1 is MNHNS and CDR2 is SASEGT. The CDR3 contains 14 residues.

The rearrangement links TRBV5-1 to TRBJ2-5; no definite D call. Trimming removed 6 bases at V and 5 bases at J, with 8 bases between. From germline, CDR1 is SGHRS and CDR2 YFSETQ. The CDR3 runs to 11 residues. The CDR3 sequence is CASKLMETQYF. CDR3 DNA sequence: TGCGCCAGCAAATTAATGGAGACCCAGTACTTC.

This clone was recorded once. The J gene is TRBJ1-2, the V gene TRBV30; D ambiguous. The CDR3 has 12 residues. V was cut by 0 bases and J by 4 bases, with 6 bases left in between. Germline V gene data show CDR1 as GTSNPN and CDR2 as SVGIG (reference sequence). For the CDR3, the DNA is TGTGCCTGGAGTGTATACGGCTATGGCTACACCTTC. Translating gives CAWSVYGYGYTF.

This clone was found a few times. At one boundary the junction diverges from the germline segment, which might be a read error. J is TRBJ1-2 and V is TRBV29-1; 9 positions match TRBD1. This CDR3 region has 13 residues. Germline V gene sequence: CDR1 SQVTM, CDR2 ANQGSEA. DNA of the CDR3: TGCAGCGTTGAAGATCGGAGGACAGGGGACGTGTCCTTC. This encodes CSVEDRRTGDVSF.

The V gene is TRBV10-1, the J gene TRBJ2-4; D is unresolved. V lost 3 bases, J lost 1 base, and 16 bases lay in between. CDR1 and CDR2 (germline): WNHNN, SYGVQD (reference sequence). The CDR3 consists of 17 residues. CDR3: CASSERGPPYAKNIQYF. CDR3 coding DNA: TGCGCCAGCAGTGAAAGAGGCCCCCCATATGCCAAAAACATTCAGTACTTC.

The chain employs TRBV6-1 and TRBJ2-1, with a possible D match to TRBD2 (7 bases). The V and J ends lost 4 bases and 7 bases respectively, with 20 bases between them. CDR1 and CDR2 (germline): MNHNS, SASEGT. The CDR3 runs 16 residues. CDR3: CASSVGRGGRGNEQFF. The CDR3 DNA sequence: TGTGCCAGCAGTGTAGGTAGGGGGGGCCGAGGGAATGAGCAGTTCTTC.

This clone was seen a single time. J is TRBJ2-1 and V is TRBV5-6, with D possibly matching TRBD2 (5 bases). CDR1 SGHDT and CDR2 YYEEEE come from the germline V gene. Deletions cut 4 bases from V and 5 bases from J, with 10 bases between. The CDR3 has 13 residues. CDR3 sequence (DNA): TGTGCCAGCAGCCCGACTACCAACAATGAGCAGTTCTTC. Translation gives CASSPTTNNEQFF.

The rearrangement links TRBV20-1 to TRBJ1-5; D perhaps matches TRBD1 (6 bases). V lost 3 bases, J lost 9 bases, and 21 bases lay in between. The CDR3 extends over 15 amino acids. The germline V gene encodes CDR1 DFQATT and CDR2 SNEGSKA (reference sequence). The CDR3 DNA reads TGCAGTGCTAGTGATCAGGCGGGGGGGCCGGGGCCCCAGCATTTT. Its protein product is CSASDQAGGPGPQHF.

The J gene is TRBJ1-2, the V gene TRBV30; TRBD1 might be the D (6 bases). The CDR3 covers 14 residues. Trimming pared 2 bases from V and 4 bases from J, leaving 14 bases between. Looked up from germline, CDR1 is GTSNPN and CDR2 is SVGIG (reference sequence). The CDR3 DNA reads as TGTGCCTGGAGTCCAAACGGGGGGCTCTATGGCTACACCTTC. This codes for CAWSPNGGLYGYTF.

J is TRBJ1-1 and V is TRBV7-8; 7 nucleotides agree with TRBD1. The germline V gene encodes CDR1 SGHVS and CDR2 FQNEAQ. Trimming removed 2 bases from V and 1 base from J; junction bases left unmatched: 13. The CDR3 has 18 amino acids. The CDR3 DNA is TGTGCCAGCAGCTTACACTCCGGGACAGCAACCAAGAACACTGAAGCTTTCTTT. Its protein product is CASSLHSGTATKNTEAFF.

The chain links TRBV4-1 to TRBJ1-2, with D unclear. The CDR3 sequence is 16 residues long. The germline V gene has CDR1 MGHRA and CDR2 YSYEKL. V was pared by 1 base and J by 0 bases, with 12 bases between. The CDR3 sequence: CASSQVPGDTNYGYTF. Here the CDR3 DNA reads TGCGCCAGCAGCCAAGTACCGGGTGATACTAACTATGGCTACACCTTC.